This TCR beta chain was observed in a study of blood T cell repertoires in COVID-19. The V gene's germline CDR1 is MDHEN and CDR2 SYDVKM. The V end lost 4 bases, the J end lost 5 bases, and 11 bases lay between the germline ends. The CDR3 is 13 residues long. This clone was counted between two and nine times. The data were produced by immunoSEQ multiplex PCR, yet TCRdb's version contains in-frame clones alone and is incomplete. The top ten clones hold approximately 8.4% of a sample with 200,000 to 250,000 clones, about 81% of them seen once. This chain connects TRBV28 to TRBJ2-5, with D uncertain. The specimen was peripheral blood. This clonotype was obtained from a woman over 75 with COVID-19, enrolled during active disease. In DNA, the CDR3 is TGTGCCAGCAGTTCGCCAGCGAAGGAGACCCAGTACTTC. This encodes CASSSPAKETQYF.